This is a list of T cell receptor beta chains from one sample in a study of long-term antiretroviral therapy in people with HIV. Data came from immunoSEQ multiplex PCR; TCRdb stores just in-frame clones and leaves some out. Found here are around 30,000 clones, over 85% of them singletons; the top ten hold about 9.3%. The sample consisted of unsorted PBMCs, taken 6.2 years after starting antiretroviral therapy. These receptor sequences come from a man aged 40-55 years with HIV. Each CDR3 is given with its conserved first and last residue. The D gene is left open where the match is weak. Size is omitted from some rows. Given values are once, few, many or a class for expanded clones.

d_gene	v_gene	abundance	j_gene	len	CDR3nt	CDR3aa
.	TRBV5-4	once	TRBJ2-1	13	TGTGCCAGCACTGAGGGTAGAAACAATGAGCAGTTCTTC	CASTEGRNNEQFF
TRBD1	TRBV5-4	once	TRBJ1-1	16	TGTGCCAGCAGCGCATATTCGGGACAGGGAAACACTGAAGCTTTCTTT	CASSAYSGQGNTEAFF
.	TRBV6-6	once	TRBJ1-1	11	TGTGCCAGCAGCTTCACCGGCGAAGCTTTCTTT	CASSFTGEAFF
TRBD1	TRBV9	once	TRBJ2-7	16	TGTGCCAGCAGCGTAGCCCCGGGACAGAACGGTTACGAGCAGTACTTC	CASSVAPGQNGYEQYF
TRBD2	TRBV28	few	TRBJ2-7	16	TGTGCCAGCAGTTCGGTGACTAGCGGGAGGGATTACGAGCAGTACTTC	CASSSVTSGRDYEQYF
.	TRBV11-2	.	TRBJ1-1	12	TGTGCCAGCAGCCAGGGGACGACTGAAGCTTTCTTT	CASSQGTTEAFF
.	TRBV7-3	.	TRBJ2-7	13	TGTGCCAGCAGCTACTCAGGAGCCAACGAGCAGTACTTC	CASSYSGANEQYF
.	TRBV18	.	TRBJ2-6	18	TGTGCCAGCTCACCGGCAGCGACTCGGGTGAGCGGGGCCAACGTCCTGACTTTC	CASSPAATRVSGANVLTF
.	TRBV9	.	TRBJ2-5	15	TGTGCCAGCAGCGTAGAGTCCGGCAGCCAAGAGACCCAGTACTTC	CASSVESGSQETQYF
TRBD2	TRBV23-1	.	TRBJ2-2	16	TGCGCCAGCAGTCCTATGTCGGGGGGAAGAATCGGGGAGCTGTTTTTT	CASSPMSGGRIGELFF
TRBD1	TRBV5-6	.	TRBJ2-7	14	TGTGCCAGCAGCCAGGACAGGGGAGCCCACGAGCAGTACTTC	CASSQDRGAHEQYF
.	TRBV5-4	.	TRBJ1-1	15	TGTGCCAGCAGCCCCGCTAGGGGCGAGAACACTGAAGCTTTCTTT	CASSPARGENTEAFF
.	TRBV4-1	.	TRBJ1-2	15	TGCGCCAGCAGCCAAGAAGGACAGACCACCAGGGGCTACACCTTC	CASSQEGQTTRGYTF
.	TRBV30	.	TRBJ1-1	10	TGTGCCTGGAGTGGGCCTCAGGCTTTCTTT	CAWSGPQAFF
.	TRBV7-9	.	TRBJ1-1	14	TGTGCCAGCGGGGGTGACAGCCTGGGAACTGAAGCTTTCTTT	CASGGDSLGTEAFF
TRBD1	TRBV5-1	.	TRBJ1-2	16	TGCGCCAGCAGCTTACGGCTAGGACAGGAGAACTATGGCTACACCTTC	CASSLRLGQENYGYTF